This TCR beta chain was obtained from a study of blood T cell repertoires in COVID-19. Sequencing used immunoSEQ multiplex PCR; TCRdb keeps in-frame clones, though not all of them. Of about 91,000 clones listed, around 79% were seen once; the top ten hold approximately 9.2%. The CDR3 length is 15 residues. The V gene lost 0 bases and the J gene lost 4 bases, with 13 bases spanning the gap. From germline, CDR1 is SGHRS and CDR2 YFSETQ. What was sequenced was peripheral blood. V and J are TRBV5-1 and TRBJ1-1; D is perhaps TRBD1 (5 bases). This sequence was found in an elderly woman with acute or convalescent COVID-19. The CDR3 DNA is TGCGCCAGCAGCTTGGCCTCGACAGTTGGCACTGAAGCTTTCTTT. Its translation: CASSLASTVGTEAFF. Complete variable domain (other parts from reference TRBV5-1 and TRBJ1-1): KAGVTQTPRYLIKTRGQQVTLSCSPISGHRSVSWYQQTPGQGLQFLFEYFSETQRNKGNFPGRFSGRQFSNSRSEMNVSTLELGDSALYLCASSLASTVGTEAFFGQGTRLTVV.